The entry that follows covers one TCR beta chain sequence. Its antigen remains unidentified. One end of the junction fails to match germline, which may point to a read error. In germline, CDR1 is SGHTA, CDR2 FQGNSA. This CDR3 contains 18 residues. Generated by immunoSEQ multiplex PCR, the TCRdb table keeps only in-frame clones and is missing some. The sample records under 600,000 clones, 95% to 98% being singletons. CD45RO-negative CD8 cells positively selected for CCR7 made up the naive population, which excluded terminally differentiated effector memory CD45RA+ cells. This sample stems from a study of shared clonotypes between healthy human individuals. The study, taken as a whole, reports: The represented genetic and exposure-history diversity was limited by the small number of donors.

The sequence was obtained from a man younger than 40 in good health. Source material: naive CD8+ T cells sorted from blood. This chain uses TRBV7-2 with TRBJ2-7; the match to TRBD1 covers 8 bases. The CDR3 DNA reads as TGTGCCAGCAGCTTAAGGGGGGCGAGGACAGGGTTTTCCTCCGAGCAGTACTTC. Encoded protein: CASSLRGARTGFSSEQYF.